This T cell receptor beta chain was sequenced in a study of response to subunit inactivated influenza vaccine. The germline V gene encodes CDR1 MGHDK and CDR2 SYGVNS. CDR3 length: 12 residues. V gave up 3 bases and J gave up 5 bases, with 5 bases separating them. Whole-study results and caveats: Researchers suggested that each seasonal influenza vaccination recruits few new T cells.

Remarks on this clonotype: Its antigen is as yet unknown.

TCRdb independently ran MiXCR on the RT-PCR reads; one entry per CDR3 protein. The sample holds some 300,000 distinct CDR3 sequences, 20% to 25% seen once. The sequencing used PBMCs from blood, collected roughly 20 months after vaccination. The chain is built from TRBV25-1 and TRBJ2-1; no firm D call. The receptor comes from a man between 50 and 75 years old who received an inactivated influenza vaccine. CDR3 coding DNA: TGTGCCAGCAGTGAGCCCAACAATGAGCAGTTCTTC. It encodes CASSEPNNEQFF.